This T cell receptor (beta chain) was found in a study of CD8 T cells in Susac syndrome. Patients with Susac syndrome showed fulfilment of recently defined diagnostic criteria for definite or probable disease. Purification of the CD8+ and CD4+ T cells relied on negative isolation, and TEMRA cells underwent FACS enrichment. Random hexamers were used to reverse transcribe about 0.5 to 1 ug of RNA. TCRdb reanalysed the immunoSEQ multiplex PCR reads using MiXCR and keeps one entry per CDR3 protein. The sample records some 130,000 distinct CDR3 sequences, approximately 95% being singletons. From germline, CDR1 is DFQATT and CDR2 SNEGSKA (reference sequence). The V and J ends lost 0 bases and 4 bases respectively, with 9 bases between them. The CDR3 runs 14 residues.

The V gene is TRBV20-1, the J gene TRBJ1-4; no clear D gene. Source material: CD8+ T cells from PBMCs. This receptor was taken from a human donor with Susac syndrome. For the CDR3, the DNA is TGCAGTGCTAGAGATGGTCAGAGTAATGAAAAACTGTTTTTT. This sequence encodes CSARDGQSNEKLFF.